These 22 T cell receptor beta chains were sequenced from one sample in a study of Graves' ophthalmopathy and Graves' hyperthyroidism. The sequenced template was RNA, covering the TCR beta CDR3 region. HTBI primers were used in a first-round RT-PCR, which preceded a second-round multiplex PCR. TCRdb passed the multiplex PCR reads through MiXCR, listing each CDR3 protein once. The sample lists some 350,000 distinct CDR3 sequences; about 18% were seen once. The sequenced material came from peripheral blood. The receptors shown here come from an adult woman with stable Graves' hyperthyroidism.

The V and J genes are TRBV9 and TRBJ2-7; the D call may be TRBD1 or TRBD2 (5 bases each). V was pared by 0 bases and J by 0 bases, with 7 bases between. The CDR3 is 14 amino acids. Looked up from germline, CDR1 is SGDLS and CDR2 is YYNGEE. CDR3 bases: TGTGCCAGCAGCGTAGGGGACGGCTCCTACGAGCAGTACTTC. The encoded protein is CASSVGDGSYEQYF.

This clonotype was recorded at least ten times. The chain recombines TRBV28 with TRBJ1-1; the D is unclear. The CDR3 sequence is 13 residues long. CDR1 is MDHEN and CDR2 is SYDVKM in the germline V gene. V was pared by 3 bases and J by 6 bases, with 11 bases between. The CDR3 is CASSFGRTAEAFF. CDR3 sequence (DNA): TGTGCCAGCAGTTTCGGAAGGACTGCTGAAGCTTTCTTT.

This clonotype was recorded at least ten times. The chain carries TRBV4-1 and TRBJ2-2, with D uncertain. Trimming removed 0 bases from V and 0 bases from J, with 8 bases in between. Germline assignment: CDR1 MGHRA and CDR2 YSYEKL. The CDR3 has 16 residues. The CDR3 loop reads CASSQDESPNTGELFF. CDR3 nucleotide sequence: TGCGCCAGCAGCCAAGACGAGTCACCGAACACCGGGGAGCTGTTTTTT.

This clonotype was observed at least ten times. The V gene is TRBV12-3 or TRBV12-4, the J gene TRBJ1-3; no reliable D call. The CDR3 has 12 residues. V lost 7 bases, J lost 3 bases, and 7 bases lay in between. CDR3 sequence reads: CASNLGGNTIYF. The CDR3 DNA is TGTGCCAGCAACTTGGGTGGAAACACCATATATTTT.

Here the CDR3 reads CASSRDRPPGETQYF. For the CDR3, the DNA is TGTGCCAGCAGCAGGGACAGGCCTCCCGGCGAGACCCAGTACTTC. The chain employs TRBV12-3 or TRBV12-4 and TRBJ2-5, with 8 bases aligning to TRBD1. V shed 6 bases and J 5 bases; nucleotides not matched to a gene: 11. The CDR3 spans 15 residues.

In its sample, this clonotype was seen many times. The gene calls are TRBV5-4 and TRBJ2-7, with unresolved D. Per germline, CDR1 SGHNT and CDR2 YYREEE (reference sequence). The CDR3 extends over 13 amino acids. V lost 4 bases to trimming and J lost 4 bases, with 12 bases between them. The chain's CDR3 is CASSGSDGYEQYF. The CDR3 DNA is TGTGCCAGCAGCGGGTCGGACGGGTACGAGCAGTACTTC.

This clonotype occurred a few times. The chain couples TRBV12-3 or TRBV12-4 to TRBJ1-1; D is uncertain. Trimming left V 0 bases short and J 7 bases short, with 27 bases between. The CDR3 has 19 residues. This chain's CDR3 is CASSLARALSGSLSSEAFF. DNA for the CDR3: TGTGCCAGCAGTTTAGCGCGGGCGCTGTCGGGCAGTTTGAGTAGTGAAGCTTTCTTT.

This clonotype occurred many times. The chain recombines TRBV7-2 with TRBJ2-4; 8 bases map to TRBD1. With 1 base clipped from V and 6 bases from J, the junction kept 5 bases outside the gene matches. The CDR3 consists of 15 residues. Per the germline V gene, CDR1 is SGHTA and CDR2 is FQGNSA. CDR3 DNA: TGTGCCAGCAGCTTAGGGACAGGGTGGTCAAACATTCAGTACTTC. Protein product: CASSLGTGWSNIQYF.

Ten or more counts support this clonotype. The rearrangement links TRBV29-1 to TRBJ2-7, with a weak D call TRBD2 (5 bases). Trimming pared 7 bases from V and 6 bases from J, leaving 13 bases between. The CDR3 has 11 residues. Germline V CDR1 and CDR2: SQVTM, ANQGSEA. CDR3 amino acids: CSGLNSREQYF. The CDR3 coding sequence is TGCAGCGGACTAAACAGTCGCGAGCAGTACTTC.

This clonotype was seen a few times. The genes are TRBV20-1 and TRBJ2-3, with 10 bases lining up with TRBD2. The CDR3 has 14 residues. From germline, CDR1 is DFQATT and CDR2 SNEGSKA (reference sequence). Trimming cost V 2 bases and J 4 bases; bases outside gene matches: 3. CDR3 region: CSARLAGVSDTQYF. In DNA, the CDR3 is TGCAGTGCTAGACTAGCGGGAGTTTCAGATACGCAGTATTTT.

In its sample, this clonotype was seen many times. The rearrangement links TRBV20-1 to TRBJ2-2; D is perhaps TRBD2 (5 bases). The CDR3 has 14 amino acids. Trimming removed 5 bases at V and 0 bases at J, with 10 bases between. Germline values: CDR1 DFQATT, CDR2 SNEGSKA (reference sequence). DNA for the CDR3: TGCAGTGCTGGTCTAGCTGCGAACACCGGGGAGCTGTTTTTT. It specifies CSAGLAANTGELFF.

This clonotype was seen at least ten times. This rearrangement joins TRBV28 to TRBJ1-1, with a possible D match to TRBD1 (5 bases). V gave up 3 bases and J gave up 1 base, with 9 bases separating them. The germline CDR1 and CDR2 sequences are MDHEN and SYDVKM. This CDR3 has 14 amino acids. CDR3 nucleotides: TGTGCCAGCAGTTTCCCAGGGCCGAACACTGAAGCTTTCTTT. Translation gives CASSFPGPNTEAFF.

This clonotype was counted only a few times. A much larger clone differs from this one at a single base, so this may be a read error. The chain couples TRBV12-3 or TRBV12-4 to TRBJ1-1, with D possibly TRBD1 on 6 matching bases. The CDR3 totals 12 residues. For the CDR3, the DNA is TGTGCCAGCAGTTCAGGGGCGTTTGAATCTTTCTTT. Encoded protein: CASSSGAFESFF.

The chain recombines TRBV2 with TRBJ2-1; possible D gene TRBD2, 5 bases. The germline V and J ends were trimmed by 7 bases and 8 bases, with 18 bases remaining between them. Germline lookup yields CDR1 SNHLY and CDR2 FYNNEI. The CDR3 runs to 14 residues. CDR3 protein: CASMSGFLDDEQFF. The CDR3 region has the DNA TGTGCCAGCATGTCGGGGTTCCTTGATGATGAGCAGTTCTTC.

This clonotype was counted ten times or more. This chain connects TRBV28 to TRBJ1-1; D not resolved. The germline V and J ends were trimmed by 4 bases and 1 base, with 16 bases remaining between them. CDR1 is MDHEN and CDR2 is SYDVKM in the germline V gene. This CDR3 has 16 amino acids. CDR3 region: CASSWRLGGGNTEAFF. The CDR3 DNA is TGTGCCAGCAGTTGGAGGCTGGGCGGCGGGAACACTGAAGCTTTCTTT.

This clonotype was seen many times. This chain uses TRBV19 with TRBJ2-5, with D possibly being TRBD1 (5 bases). V was clipped by 1 base and J by 2 bases, with 11 bases between them. CDR1 is LNHDA and CDR2 is SQIVND in the germline V gene (reference sequence). The CDR3 is made up of 15 amino acids. In DNA, the CDR3 is TGTGCCAGTAGTATAGGGGCAGGGTTGCAAGAGACCCAGTACTTC. This sequence encodes CASSIGAGLQETQYF.

At least ten counts were recorded for this clonotype. The genes are TRBV2 and TRBJ2-7; D gene unclear. The germline CDR1 and CDR2 sequences are SNHLY and FYNNEI. CDR3 length: 15 amino acids. Trimming shortened V by 0 bases and J by 3 bases, and 12 bases separated the two germline ends. This CDR3 reads CASSEAKLVVYEQYF. The CDR3 DNA is TGTGCCAGCAGTGAAGCGAAGCTAGTAGTCTACGAGCAGTACTTC.

This clonotype was picked up many times. This rearrangement joins TRBV4-1 to TRBJ2-4; possible D gene TRBD1, 6 bases. V dropped 2 bases and J dropped 1 base, with 9 bases sitting between them. This CDR3 spans 15 amino acids. CDR1 and CDR2 from the germline V gene are MGHRA and YSYEKL. The CDR3 DNA sequence: TGCGCCAGCAGCCAAACAGGGTTGGCCAAAAACATTCAGTACTTC. Translated: CASSQTGLAKNIQYF.

On this clonotype itself: With a much larger clone just one base away, this may be a read error. This chain links TRBV6-1 with TRBJ2-4; 7 bases match TRBD1. Germline V gives CDR1 MNHNS, CDR2 SASEGT. The CDR3 extends over 14 amino acids. As DNA, the CDR3 is TGTGCCAGCAGTGAACGTACAGGGGAAAACATTAAGTACTTC. The encoded protein is CASSERTGENIKYF.

There are many counts of this clonotype. This chain uses TRBV29-1 with TRBJ2-7; 11 nucleotides match TRBD2. Germline V gives CDR1 SQVTM, CDR2 ANQGSEA. This CDR3 has 15 amino acids. With V trimmed by 0 bases and J by 2 bases, 3 bases remained unmatched. Here the CDR3 reads CSVEETSGSPYEQYF. The CDR3 bases are TGCAGCGTTGAAGAAACTAGCGGGAGCCCCTACGAGCAGTACTTC.

This sequence joins TRBV5-5 and TRBJ1-1; D unclear. Germline V CDR1 and CDR2: SGHKS, YYEKEE (reference sequence). V lost 2 bases and J lost 5, with 10 bases in between. This CDR3 comprises 13 residues. This CDR3 is CASSFFAGTEAFF. DNA of the CDR3: TGTGCCAGCAGCTTCTTCGCTGGGACTGAAGCTTTCTTT.

The rearrangement joins TRBV7-3 to TRBJ2-3; 8 nucleotides match TRBD2. The CDR3 totals 15 residues. With 3 bases clipped from V and 3 bases from J, the junction kept 5 bases outside the gene matches. Per the germline V gene, CDR1 is SGHTA and CDR2 is FQGTGA. As DNA, the CDR3 is TGTGCCAGCAGCTTCCGCGGGGGGTCGACAGATACGCAGTATTTT. It encodes CASSFRGGSTDTQYF.